Listed below are T cell receptor beta chains from one sample, sequenced in a study of cytomegalovirus exposure and HLA in healthy donors. Only in-frame clones appear in the TCRdb table, and some are missing; sequencing was by immunoSEQ multiplex PCR. The sample has roughly 170,000 clones; approximately 82% are singletons. Sequencing was performed on PBMCs. The origin of the receptors is a girl aged 2-9 years in good health and CMV-seropositive. Each CDR3 is given with its conserved first and last residue. Each record gives: V gene, D gene, clone size, J gene, CDR3 DNA, CDR3 protein. The D gene is left open where the match is weak. Size tells how often a clone was seen (once, few, many) or the class of an expanded clone, and some rows leave it out.

>TRBV9|NA|NA|TRBJ2-7
TGTGCCAGCAGCGCAGGGACACATTCCTACGAGCAGTACTTC
CASSAGTHSYEQYF
>TRBV4-1|NA|NA|TRBJ2-7
TGCGCCAGCAGCCGAACCCGACAGGAGGTATACTACGAGCAGTACTTC
CASSRTRQEVYYEQYF
>TRBV5-1|TRBD1|NA|TRBJ1-2
TGCGCCAGCAGCCTAAGACAGGGGCCTGTGTATGGCTACACCTTC
CASSLRQGPVYGYTF
>TRBV6-1|TRBD1|NA|TRBJ2-3
TGTGCCAGCACCCGACAGGGGGCAGATACGCAGTATTTT
CASTRQGADTQYF
>TRBV7-2|TRBD1|NA|TRBJ2-7
TGTGCCAGCAGCTCCCTGACAGGGTCGGTTTACGAGCAGTACTTC
CASSSLTGSVYEQYF
>TRBV5-4|NA|NA|TRBJ1-1
TGTGGCTACCACCCAGCCGGGAATTCGTACACTGAAGCTTTCTTT
CGYHPAGNSYTEAFF
>TRBV18|NA|NA|TRBJ2-7
TGTGCCAGCTCACCATACGCGGAGACCTACGAGCAGTACTTC
CASSPYAETYEQYF
>TRBV6-1|NA|NA|TRBJ1-5
TGTGCCAGCAGCCGGGACTCCAATCAGCCCCAGCATTTT
CASSRDSNQPQHF
>TRBV29-1|TRBD1|NA|TRBJ1-3
TGCAGCGCTGGGGACAGCTTAAACTCTGGAAACACCATATATTTT
CSAGDSLNSGNTIYF
>TRBV6-5|TRBD1|NA|TRBJ2-3
TGTGCCAGCAGTTACGTAGGACAGGCGGAAGGGGATACGCAGTATTTT
CASSYVGQAEGDTQYF
>TRBV25-1|NA|NA|TRBJ1-1
TGTGCCAGCAGTGATTGGGGGGGAAGTAGTGAAGCTTTCTTT
CASSDWGGSSEAFF
>TRBV28|TRBD2|NA|TRBJ2-1
TGTGCCAGCAGTTATAGCGGGAGGGCCGGAAATGAGCAGTTCTTC
CASSYSGRAGNEQFF
>TRBV10-3|NA|NA|TRBJ1-2
TGTGCCATCTCCCCCCCGGGGATTTATGGCTACACCTTC
CAISPPGIYGYTF
>TRBV5-1|TRBD2|NA|TRBJ2-1
TGCGCCAGCAGCTTGGGGGGCGGGAGGGGCTCCTACAATGAGCAGTTCTTC
CASSLGGGRGSYNEQFF
>TRBV29-1|NA|few|TRBJ2-3
TGCAGCGTTCTGGGCAGGAGGACAGATACGCAGTATTTT
CSVLGRRTDTQYF
>TRBV14|NA|NA|TRBJ1-1
TGTGCCAGCAGCCAAGGTGGGCAACTGAGAACTGAAGCTTTCTTT
CASSQGGQLRTEAFF
>TRBV5-5|TRBD2|NA|TRBJ2-5
TGTGCCAGCAGCCGGGGGAGGGCGGGGTTGAGGGGCCAAGAGACCCAGTACTTC
CASSRGRAGLRGQETQYF
>TRBV5-1|NA|NA|TRBJ2-7
TGCGCCAGCAGCTTGGCCGGGCAGGGGTACTACGAGCAGTACTTC
CASSLAGQGYYEQYF
>TRBV11-2|NA|NA|TRBJ2-5
TGTGCCAGCAGCTTAGGACTTGAGGAGTACTTC
CASSLGLEEYF
>TRBV5-1|TRBD2|NA|TRBJ2-1
TGCGCCAGCAGCGTGATTAGCGGGAGCGGTCTTGAGCAGTTCTTC
CASSVISGSGLEQFF
>TRBV9|TRBD2|NA|TRBJ2-7
TGTGCCAGCAGCGTAGGAAGCGGGGGCACGGAGAGAGAGCAGTACTTC
CASSVGSGGTEREQYF
>TRBV18|TRBD1|once|TRBJ1-4
TGTGCCAGCTCACCCCCGACAGGGTCCGAAAAACTGTTTTTT
CASSPPTGSEKLFF
>TRBV6-6|NA|NA|TRBJ2-7
TGTGCCAGCAGTTACCTACCCAGGGGATCCTACGAGCAGTACTTC
CASSYLPRGSYEQYF
>TRBV27|NA|NA|TRBJ2-7
TGTGCCAGCAGTCCGAGCCGCGGGACCCGGGACTACGAGCAGTACTTC
CASSPSRGTRDYEQYF
>TRBV30|NA|NA|TRBJ1-2
TGTGCCTGGAGTGTACAATGGGGCAGGGGTGGCTACACCTTC
CAWSVQWGRGGYTF
>TRBV5-5|TRBD1|NA|TRBJ1-5
TGTGCCAGCAGCCCTACGGGACAGGGTTTTGGTCAGCCCCAGCATTTT
CASSPTGQGFGQPQHF
>TRBV7-2|NA|NA|TRBJ2-2
TGTGCCAGCAGCTTAGAGGGGTTCGGGGAGCTGTTTTTT
CASSLEGFGELFF
>TRBV7-9|TRBD2|NA|TRBJ2-1
TGTGCCAGCAGCTCTAGCGGGAGAGGGTACAATGAGCAGTTCTTC
CASSSSGRGYNEQFF
>TRBV5-6|TRBD1|NA|TRBJ1-1
TGTGCCAGCAGCTTCACCGGGACAGGGGGCACTGAAGCTTTCTTT
CASSFTGTGGTEAFF
>TRBV6-1|NA|NA|TRBJ2-7
TGTGCCAGCAGTGAAGGACAGGCGTACGAGCAGTACTTC
CASSEGQAYEQYF
>TRBV4-1|NA|few|TRBJ1-1
TGCGCCAGCAGGGGGGGGGAGGGCACTGAAGCTTTCTTT
CASRGGEGTEAFF
>TRBV23-1|NA|NA|TRBJ2-3
TGCGCCAGCAGTCAATGGTCCTGGACTTTGGTCCGTACGCAGTATTTT
CASSQWSWTLVRTQYF
>TRBV11-1|NA|once|TRBJ2-7
TGTGCCAGCAGCTTACAATCTAGCATGGGCTACGAGCAGTACTTC
CASSLQSSMGYEQYF
>TRBV4-1|TRBD1|NA|TRBJ2-2
TGCGCCAGCAGCTACACCAGGGGGCTCGACACCGGGGAGCTGTTTTTT
CASSYTRGLDTGELFF
>TRBV11-3|NA|NA|TRBJ2-3
TGTGCCAGCAGCTTCGATTTTGTGGGAGACGAAGATACGCAGTATTTT
CASSFDFVGDEDTQYF
>TRBV28|NA|NA|TRBJ1-1
TGTGCCAGCAGCCCACTCCACTTGAACACTGAAGCTTTCTTT
CASSPLHLNTEAFF
>TRBV5-1|NA|few|TRBJ2-2
TGCGCCAGCAGATTCGACACCTACACCGGGGAGCTGTTTTTT
CASRFDTYTGELFF
>TRBV12-5|NA|NA|TRBJ1-5
TGTGCTAGTGGCGCGGGACGTAGTCAGCCCCAGCATTTT
CASGAGRSQPQHF
>TRBV4-1|NA|once|TRBJ2-3
TGCGCCAGCAGCCAAGATTGGGCAGGTATTGCAGATACGCAGTATTTT
CASSQDWAGIADTQYF
>TRBV11-2|TRBD1|NA|TRBJ2-6
TGTGCCAGCAGCTTAAGTAGAGGGGGCGCTGGGGCCAACGTCCTGACTTTC
CASSLSRGGAGANVLTF